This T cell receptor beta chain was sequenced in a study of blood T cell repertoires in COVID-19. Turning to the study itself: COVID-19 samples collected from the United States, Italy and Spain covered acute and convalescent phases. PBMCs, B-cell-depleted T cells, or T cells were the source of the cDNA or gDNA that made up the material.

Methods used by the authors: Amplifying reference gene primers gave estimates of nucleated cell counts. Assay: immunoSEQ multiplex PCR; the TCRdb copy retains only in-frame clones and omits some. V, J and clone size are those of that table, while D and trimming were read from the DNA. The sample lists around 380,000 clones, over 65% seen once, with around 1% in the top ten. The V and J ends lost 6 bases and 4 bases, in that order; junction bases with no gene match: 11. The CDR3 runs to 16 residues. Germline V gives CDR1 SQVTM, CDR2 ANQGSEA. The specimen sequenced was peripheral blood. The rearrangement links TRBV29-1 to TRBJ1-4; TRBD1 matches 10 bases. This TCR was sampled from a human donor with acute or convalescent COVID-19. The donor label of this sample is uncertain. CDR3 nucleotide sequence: TGCAGCGTCCCCAGACAGGGGGCATCAGGTAATGAAAAACTGTTTTTT. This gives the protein CSVPRQGASGNEKLFF.